This T cell receptor (beta chain) was recorded in a study of shared clonotypes between healthy human individuals. Naive CD8 cells, CD45RO-negative and positively selected for CCR7, excluded terminally differentiated effector memory CD45RA+ cells. Method: immunoSEQ multiplex PCR; TCRdb's copy keeps in-frame clones and lacks some. The sample contains about 590,000 clones, just under 97% of which appear only once. This clonotype originated in a woman under 40 in good health. The sequenced material came from naive CD8+ T cells sorted from blood.

CDR3 in DNA: TGTGCCAGCAGTTTAGGTGAAAAACTGTTTTTT. Residues: CASSLGEKLFF. The chain has TRBV28 and TRBJ1-4, with D unresolved. This CDR3 is built from 11 residues. V shed 2 bases and J shed 7 bases, with 2 bases lying between them. Germline CDR1 reads MDHEN; CDR2 reads SYDVKM. The full variable domain, rest sourced from reference TRBV28 and TRBJ1-4, is DVKVTQSSRYLVKRTGEKVFLECVQDMDHENMFWYRQDPGLGLRLIYFSYDVKMKEKGDIPEGYSVSREKKERFSLILESASTNQTSMYLCASSLGEKLFFGSGTQLSVL.